A single sample gave rise to the 8 T cell receptor beta chains below, sequenced in a study of neurological immune-mediated disorders. Each CDR3 protein gets one entry after TCRdb re-called the 5' RACE reads with MiXCR. The data show some 71,000 distinct CDR3 sequences, roughly 10% seen once. The time point here: longitudinal time-point 1 (baseline). Sequencing input: PBMCs. All receptors come from a man aged 25 to 45 in good health.

This clonotype was counted only a few times. This may stem from a read error, because a much larger clone lies one nucleotide away. V and J are TRBV5-6 and TRBJ2-4; a weak D match, TRBD1 (5 bases). The germline V and J ends were trimmed by 6 bases and 5 bases, with 18 bases remaining between them. This CDR3 region has 15 residues. Germline CDR1 reads SGHDT; CDR2 reads YYEEEE. The CDR3 reads CASMETGGAQNIQYF. The DNA of the CDR3 is TGTGCCAGCATGGAGACGGGTGGGGCCCAAAACATTCAGTACTTC.

This clonotype was observed at least ten times. The chain employs TRBV6-6 and TRBJ1-5; D is possibly TRBD1 (5 bases). This CDR3 is 15 amino acids long. Per germline, CDR1 MNHNY and CDR2 SVGAGI (reference sequence). Trimming pared 4 bases from V and 3 bases from J, leaving 13 bases between. CDR3 coding DNA: TGTGCCAGCAGTTCTGTACAGGCCAACAATCAGCCCCAGCATTTT. It yields the protein CASSSVQANNQPQHF.

This clonotype was detected ten times or more. V and J are TRBV20-1 and TRBJ2-1; 11 bases fit TRBD2. The CDR3 is made up of 18 amino acids. Germline CDR1 and CDR2: DFQATT and SNEGSKA (reference sequence). With 1 base clipped from V and 1 base from J, the junction kept 9 bases outside the gene matches. The CDR3 DNA sequence: TGCAGTGCTAGAGGGACAACCGGGACTAGCGGTTCCTACAATGAGCAGTTCTTC. This encodes CSARGTTGTSGSYNEQFF.

This clonotype was recorded at least ten times. The V and J genes are TRBV7-2 and TRBJ2-3; D is unclear. This CDR3 has 12 residues. Germline CDR1 is SGHTA and CDR2 is FQGNSA. V lost 2 bases and J lost 5, with 5 bases in between. The CDR3 is CASSLYIDTQYF. The CDR3 DNA reads as TGTGCCAGCAGCTTATATATAGATACGCAGTATTTT. The variable domain in full, completed from reference TRBV7-2 and TRBJ2-3, reads GAGVSQSPSNKVTEKGKDVELRCDPISGHTALYWYRQSLGQGLEFLIYFQGNSAPDKSGLPSDRFSAERTGGSVSTLTIQRTQQEDSAVYLCASSLYIDTQYFGPGTRLTVL.

This clonotype was counted ten times or more. The genes are TRBV6-6 and TRBJ2-5, with D hard to call. The germline gives CDR1 MNHNY, CDR2 SVGAGI (reference sequence). The V end was cut by 4 bases, the J end by 3 bases, with 18 bases between. The CDR3 consists of 16 residues. CDR3 residues: CASSFRTQTWEETQYF. The CDR3 nucleotides read TGTGCCAGCAGTTTCCGGACGCAGACCTGGGAAGAGACCCAGTACTTC.

The gene calls are TRBV7-2 and TRBJ1-1; no clear D gene. Germline CDR1 is SGHTA and CDR2 is FQGNSA. The CDR3 totals 11 residues. V lost 5 bases and J lost 9, with 10 bases in between. CDR3: CASSLKLKAFF. CDR3 in DNA: TGTGCCAGCAGCCTAAAGTTGAAAGCTTTCTTT.

This clonotype was detected a few times. V and J are TRBV12-3 or TRBV12-4 and TRBJ2-7; TRBD2 matches at 11 bases. This CDR3 spans 15 amino acids. The trim removed 6 bases at V and 5 bases at J, leaving 9 bases unmatched. The DNA for the CDR3 is TGTGCCAGCAGCTCGTTACTAGCGGGAGAGGACGAGCAGTACTTC. Translation gives CASSSLLAGEDEQYF.

This clonotype has a count of ten or more. The chain employs TRBV29-1 and TRBJ2-7; a weak D match, TRBD1 (5 bases). Per germline, CDR1 SQVTM and CDR2 ANQGSEA. The CDR3 sequence is 14 residues long. Trimming pared 4 bases from V and 2 bases from J, leaving 15 bases between. CDR3 DNA sequence: TGCAGCGTTGGGTACGCAGGGAATCCCTACGAGCAGTACTTC. As protein: CSVGYAGNPYEQYF.